This passage covers 19 T cell receptor beta chains from one sample sequenced in a study of T cells in Graves' hyperthyroidism and ophthalmopathy (dated by TCRdb to about 2019). The method was multiplex PCR. The sequencing machine was an Illumina HiSeq 2000. Amplification of TCR beta CDR3 regions was carried out from RNA transcripts. The TCR CDR3 was subjected to a first round of RT-PCR using the HTBI primer set and the Qiagen OneStep RT-PCR kit. TCRdb's own reprocessing of the public reads used fastp at Q25 and MiXCR and kept productive beta chains. CDR3 protein sequences are deduplicated, and each keeps its most common genes and DNA. Counted in this sample were approximately 420,000 distinct CDR3 sequences; around 14% of them appeared once. The ten top clones hold approximately 32% of the sample. Material: blood. Receptor source: a woman aged 25-40 years with Graves' hyperthyroidism.

This clonotype was counted ten times or more. CDR3 nucleotide sequence: TGTGCCAGCAGCAGAAACGGACTAGACAATGAGCAGTTCTTC. Translation gives CASSRNGLDNEQFF. The chain recombines TRBV27 with TRBJ2-1; TRBD2 agrees at 7 bases. There are 14 residues in the CDR3. V was clipped by 6 bases and J by 5 bases; unmatched bases: 7. The germline V gene encodes CDR1 MNHEY and CDR2 SMNVEV (reference sequence).

This sequence joins TRBV20-1 and TRBJ2-2, with 10 bases fitting TRBD1. The CDR3 is 14 amino acids. V shed 3 bases and J 7 bases; nucleotides not matched to a gene: 5. The germline gives CDR1 DFQATT, CDR2 SNEGSKA (reference sequence). CDR3 bases: TGCAGTGCTAGCCCGGACAGGGGGTACGGGGAGCTGTTTTTT. Protein: CSASPDRGYGELFF.

This clonotype appeared a few times. The chain combines TRBV9 with TRBJ2-5, with unresolved D. This CDR3 is built from 12 residues. The V end lost 3 bases, the J end lost 7 bases, and 10 bases lay between the germline ends. Looked up from germline, CDR1 is SGDLS and CDR2 is YYNGEE. This CDR3 reads CASSAELGTQYF. CDR3 in DNA: TGTGCCAGCAGCGCCGAGCTCGGGACCCAGTACTTC.

This chain connects TRBV20-1 to TRBJ2-5; D is uncertain. The CDR3 is 13 residues long. Germline lookup yields CDR1 DFQATT and CDR2 SNEGSKA (reference sequence). Trimming cost V 3 bases and J 2 bases, with 10 bases left between them. Here the CDR3 DNA reads TGCAGTGCTAGGACTCTGACACAAGAGACCCAGTACTTC. Translating it yields CSARTLTQETQYF.

Turning to this clonotype: Being one base from a much bigger clone, this may be a read error. CDR3 bases: TGTTCCACCAGTGATTCCGGTCCCAACCAGCCCTATGGCTACACCTTC. It translates to CSTSDSGPNQPYGYTF. The chain carries TRBV24-1 and TRBJ1-2; D unclear. The germline V gene has CDR1 KGHDR and CDR2 SFDVKD. CDR3 length: 16 residues.

The CDR3 is CATSDTDRLAQYF. The CDR3 DNA sequence: TGTGCCACCAGCGACACTGATAGGCTGGCGCAGTACTTC. V usage is TRBV15 and J usage is TRBJ2-7, with D unclear. V lost 5 bases and J lost 9, with 17 bases in between. This CDR3 is built from 13 residues. Germline V gives CDR1 LNHNV, CDR2 YYDKDF (reference sequence).

This clonotype was seen ten or more times. V and J are TRBV3-1 and TRBJ2-3, with 13 bases aligning to TRBD2. V shed 4 bases and J 8 bases; nucleotides not matched to a gene: 6. Germline lookup yields CDR1 LGHDT and CDR2 YNNKEL (reference sequence). The CDR3 is made up of 15 amino acids. The chain's CDR3 is CASSPRTSGRATQYF. The CDR3 bases are TGTGCCAGCAGCCCCCGGACTAGCGGGAGAGCTACGCAGTATTTT.

The V gene is TRBV11-3, the J gene TRBJ2-5, with D tentatively TRBD2 (6 bases). The CDR3 length is 15 residues. Germline CDR1 SGHNT, CDR2 YENEEA. Trimming pared 0 bases from V and 1 base from J, leaving 9 bases between. The CDR3 DNA reads as TGTGCCAGCAGCTTAGATGGACTACGCCAAGAGACCCAGTACTTC. Its translation: CASSLDGLRQETQYF. Full variable domain (missing parts from reference TRBV11-3 and TRBJ2-5): EAGVVQSPRYKIIEKKQPVAFWCNPISGHNTLYWYLQNLGQGPELLIRYENEEAVDDSQLPKDRFSAERLKGVDSTLKIQPAELGDSAVYLCASSLDGLRQETQYFGPGTRLLVL.

The rearrangement joins TRBV7-2 to TRBJ2-1, with 14 bases aligning to TRBD2. V shed 5 bases, J shed 8 bases, and the junction held 8 bases outside the gene matches. There are 16 residues in the CDR3. Per germline, CDR1 SGHTA and CDR2 FQGNSA. CDR3 bases: TGTGCCAGCAGCCCTCGACTAGCGGGAGGGCGCGATGAGCAGTTCTTC. Its translation is CASSPRLAGGRDEQFF.

Points on this clonotype: A single base separates this from a much larger clone, so it may be a read error. The J gene is TRBJ2-5, the V gene TRBV5-1; D is ambiguous. The CDR3 has 13 residues. The V end lost 2 bases, the J end lost 2 bases, and 7 bases lay between the germline ends. Germline CDR1 reads SGHRS; CDR2 reads YFSETQ. The CDR3 spells CASSFDTQETQYF. CDR3 nucleotides: TGCGCCAGCAGCTTTGACACTCAAGAGACCCAGTACTTC.

This chain links TRBV30 with TRBJ2-4, with D perhaps being TRBD1 or TRBD2 (5 bases each). Germline-derived CDR1 and CDR2 are GTSNPN and SVGIG (reference sequence). V gave up 4 bases and J gave up 0 bases, with 7 bases separating them. CDR3 length: 13 amino acids. The CDR3 loop is CAWMRGAKNIQYF. CDR3 DNA: TGTGCCTGGATGAGGGGAGCCAAAAACATTCAGTACTTC. Together with reference TRBV30 and TRBJ2-4, the CDR3 gives the full variable domain: SQTIHQWPATLVQPVGSPLSLECTVEGTSNPNLYWYRQAAGRGLQLLFYSVGIGQISSEVPQNLSASRPQDRQFILSSKKLLLSDSGFYLCAWMRGAKNIQYFGAGTRLSVL.

V usage is TRBV5-4 and J usage is TRBJ2-6; the D gene is possibly TRBD2 (6 bases). V lost 4 bases and J lost 0, with 11 bases in between. This CDR3 has 16 residues. Germline lookup yields CDR1 SGHNT and CDR2 YYREEE (reference sequence). The CDR3 DNA reads as TGTGCCAGCAGCCCGCCGGGAGACTCTGGGGCCAACGTCCTGACTTTC. The encoded protein is CASSPPGDSGANVLTF.

This chain joins TRBV20-1 and TRBJ2-7; D might be TRBD1 (6 bases). V lost 6 bases to trimming and J lost 0 bases, with 21 bases between them. Germline V gene lookup returns CDR1 DFQATT and CDR2 SNEGSKA (reference sequence). The CDR3 has 16 residues. The CDR3 region is CSAQQLPGHPSYEQYF. The CDR3 DNA reads as TGCAGTGCCCAGCAACTGCCGGGACACCCCTCCTACGAGCAGTACTTC.

This clonotype was seen repeatedly, ten times or more. The chain employs TRBV28 and TRBJ1-1, with a possible D match to TRBD1 (6 bases). The CDR3 is made up of 10 amino acids. V was pared by 5 bases and J by 9 bases, with 7 bases between. Per the germline V gene, CDR1 is MDHEN and CDR2 is SYDVKM. CDR3 in amino acids: CASSQGKAFF. As DNA, the CDR3 is TGTGCCAGCAGTCAGGGGAAAGCTTTCTTT.

In its sample, this clonotype was seen a few times. The rearrangement links TRBV6-1 to TRBJ2-3; the D gene could be TRBD1 or TRBD2 (5 bases each). Germline CDR1 MNHNS, CDR2 SASEGT. The CDR3 has 13 residues. V was shortened by 2 bases and J by 4 bases, with 7 bases between the two germline ends. CDR3 amino acids: CASSERGPDTQYF. Written as DNA, the CDR3 is TGTGCCAGCAGTGAAAGGGGACCAGATACGCAGTATTTT.

The chain couples TRBV20-1 to TRBJ2-3; 8 bases fit TRBD2. The CDR3 covers 14 residues. The germline CDR1 and CDR2 sequences are DFQATT and SNEGSKA (reference sequence). V shed 7 bases and J 2 bases; nucleotides not matched to a gene: 8. CDR3 amino acids: CSGGAGANTDTQYF. The CDR3 DNA sequence: TGCAGTGGGGGAGCGGGAGCGAACACAGATACGCAGTATTTT.

The table lists this clonotype with many counts. This chain links TRBV11-2 with TRBJ2-7, with D possibly matching TRBD1 (6 bases). This CDR3 spans 14 amino acids. V gave up 2 bases and J gave up 4 bases, with 12 bases separating them. Per the germline V gene, CDR1 is SGHAT and CDR2 is FQNNGV. In DNA form, the CDR3 reads TGTGCCAGCAGCTTAAGACAGGTATCTTACGAGCAGTACTTC. Translating it yields CASSLRQVSYEQYF.

In this sample, this clonotype turned up many times. V and J are TRBV27 and TRBJ1-2, with D unresolved. The germline gives CDR1 MNHEY, CDR2 SMNVEV (reference sequence). V was pared by 0 bases and J by 5 bases, with 13 bases between. This CDR3 comprises 15 residues. The CDR3 loop reads CASSLSRQELYGYTF. The DNA for the CDR3 is TGTGCCAGCAGTTTATCGCGGCAGGAATTATATGGCTACACCTTC.

V and J are TRBV15 and TRBJ2-7, with 8 bases aligning to TRBD2. This CDR3 is built from 14 residues. Looked up from germline, CDR1 is LNHNV and CDR2 is YYDKDF (reference sequence). V was clipped by 4 bases and J by 4 bases; unmatched bases: 6. The chain's CDR3 is CATSTRTSPYEQYF. In DNA, the CDR3 is TGTGCCACCAGCACCCGGACTAGCCCATACGAGCAGTACTTC.